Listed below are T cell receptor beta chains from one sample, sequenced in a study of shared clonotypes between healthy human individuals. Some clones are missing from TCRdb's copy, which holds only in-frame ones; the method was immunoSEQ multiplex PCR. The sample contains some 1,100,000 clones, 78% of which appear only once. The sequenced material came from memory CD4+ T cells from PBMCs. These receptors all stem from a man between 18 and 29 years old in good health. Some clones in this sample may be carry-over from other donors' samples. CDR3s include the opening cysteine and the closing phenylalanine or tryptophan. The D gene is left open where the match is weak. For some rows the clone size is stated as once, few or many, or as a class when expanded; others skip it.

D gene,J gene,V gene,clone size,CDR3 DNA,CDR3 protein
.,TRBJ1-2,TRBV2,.,TGTGCCAGCAGTGAAGTTTCAGGGCGGAAAGGCTACACCTTC,CASSEVSGRKGYTF
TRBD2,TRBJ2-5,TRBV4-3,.,TGCGCCAGCAGCCTTCGGGAGGGCCGGAGAGAGACCCAGTACTTC,CASSLREGRRETQYF
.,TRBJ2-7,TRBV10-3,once,TGTGCCATCAGGGAACGAGGGGACGACGGGCAGTACTTC,CAIRERGDDGQYF
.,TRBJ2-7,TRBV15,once,TGTGCCACCAGCAGAGAGCTAGCTCGCGAGCAGTACTTC,CATSRELAREQYF
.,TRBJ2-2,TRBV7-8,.,TGTGCCAGCATCAGAGAGGGGGGAGCGGGGGAGCTGTTTTTT,CASIREGGAGELFF
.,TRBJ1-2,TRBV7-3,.,TGTGCCAGCAGCTTAGATCCAGGGGTAGACTATGGCTACACCTTC,CASSLDPGVDYGYTF
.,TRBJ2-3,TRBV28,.,TGTGCCAGCAGTTTATTTACGTTCAGGGATGGCACAGATACGCAGTATTTT,CASSLFTFRDGTDTQYF
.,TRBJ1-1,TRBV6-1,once,TGTGCCAGCAGTGAAGCGCGAGCTGAAGCTTTCTTT,CASSEARAEAFF
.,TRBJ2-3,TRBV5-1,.,TGCGCCAGCAGCTTATTCGCCCAGGGCACAGATACGCAGTATTTT,CASSLFAQGTDTQYF
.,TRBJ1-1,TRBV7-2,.,TGTGCCAGCAGCTTAGTTGGGGGGATGAACACTGAAGCTTTCTTT,CASSLVGGMNTEAFF
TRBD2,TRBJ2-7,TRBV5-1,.,TGCGCCAGCAGCCTCGGAATTAGCGGGAGCTTCGACGAGCAGTACTTC,CASSLGISGSFDEQYF
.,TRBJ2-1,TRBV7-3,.,TGTGCCAGCAGCTTAAAGGCCCCGCCGACTAATGAGCAGTTCTTC,CASSLKAPPTNEQFF
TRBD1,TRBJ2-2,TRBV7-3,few,TGTGCCAGCAGCTTATTGGGACAGTTCAACACCGGGGAGCTGTTTTTT,CASSLLGQFNTGELFF
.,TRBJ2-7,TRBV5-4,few,TGTGCCAGCAGCCGGTTGGTATCGGCGAACTTCTACGAGCAGTACTTC,CASSRLVSANFYEQYF
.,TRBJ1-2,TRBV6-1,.,TGTGCCAGCAGCACGACAGCCCGCTATGGCTACACCTTC,CASSTTARYGYTF
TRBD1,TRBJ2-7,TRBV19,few,TGTGCCAGTAGTGTCTCGACAGGGGCAGTCGAGCAGTACTTC,CASSVSTGAVEQYF
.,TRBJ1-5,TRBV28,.,TGTGCCAGCAGTCCTGTCCTTTCTAATCAGCCCCAGCATTTT,CASSPVLSNQPQHF
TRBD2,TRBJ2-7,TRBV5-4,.,TGTGCCAGCAGCTTGACTAGCGGGAGTGTCTACGAGCAGTACTTC,CASSLTSGSVYEQYF
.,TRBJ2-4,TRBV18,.,TGTGCCAGCTCACCGTCAGGGACTGTAAACATTCAGTACTTC,CASSPSGTVNIQYF
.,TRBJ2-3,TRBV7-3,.,TGTGCCAGCAGCGGCCGGCTCCTCCGGGATACGCAGTATTTT,CASSGRLLRDTQYF
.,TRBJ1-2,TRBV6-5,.,TGTGCCAGCAGTCCCGGAATGACCAGAACTGGCTACACCTTC,CASSPGMTRTGYTF
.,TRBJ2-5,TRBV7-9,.,TGTGCCAGCAGCTCAAGGGCCCTACAAGAGACCCAGTACTTC,CASSSRALQETQYF
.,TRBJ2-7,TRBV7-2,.,TGTGCCAGCAGCTTAGTGGTGGGAGCTGGCGAGCAGTACTTC,CASSLVVGAGEQYF
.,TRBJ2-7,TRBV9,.,TGTGCCAGCAGCGTAGGAAATAGCTCCTACGAGCAGTACTTC,CASSVGNSSYEQYF
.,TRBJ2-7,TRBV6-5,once,TGTGCCAGCAGTTACTCCCACAGGGCCCCCTACGAGCAGTACTTC,CASSYSHRAPYEQYF
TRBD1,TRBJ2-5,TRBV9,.,TGTGCCAGCAGCGTTCTGACAGGGATGGCCCTCGGGGCCCAGTACTTC,CASSVLTGMALGAQYF
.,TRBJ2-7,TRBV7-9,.,TGTGCCAGCAGCGGATACCCAGATAATATATTAAGGTACGAGCAGTACTTC,CASSGYPDNILRYEQYF
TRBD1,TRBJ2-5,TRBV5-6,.,TGTGCCAGCAGCTTAGACAGGGCCGAAGAGACCCAGTACTTC,CASSLDRAEETQYF
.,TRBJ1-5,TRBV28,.,TGTGCCACCAAACAGGTCAATCAGCCCCAGCATTTT,CATKQVNQPQHF
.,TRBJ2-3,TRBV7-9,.,TGTGCCAGCAGTCAGACTAGAGGGGGGACAGATACGCAGTATTTT,CASSQTRGGTDTQYF
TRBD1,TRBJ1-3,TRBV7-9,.,TGTGCCAGCAGCCAGCGGTGGCGATACAGGGGGATCTCTGGAAACACCATATATTTT,CASSQRWRYRGISGNTIYF
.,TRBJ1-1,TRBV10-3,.,TGTGCCATCAGACGAACTAGGAGCGGGGCGGACACTGAAGCTTTCTTT,CAIRRTRSGADTEAFF
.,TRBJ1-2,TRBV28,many,TGTGCCAGCAATGGGAACTATGGCTACACCTTC,CASNGNYGYTF
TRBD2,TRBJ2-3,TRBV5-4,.,TGTGCCAGCAGCTTGCTGATTAGCGGGCTCGCAGATACGCAGTATTTT,CASSLLISGLADTQYF
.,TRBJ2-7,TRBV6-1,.,TGTGCCAGCAGAACTAACGGACGGTTTCAGTACGAGCAGTACTTC,CASRTNGRFQYEQYF
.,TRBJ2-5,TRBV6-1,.,TGTGCCAGCAGTGATGGTCAAGTGGCAGGGGAGACCCAGTACTTC,CASSDGQVAGETQYF
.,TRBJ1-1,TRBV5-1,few,TGCGCCAGCAGAACCGACAGCTTGAACACTGAAGCTTTCTTT,CASRTDSLNTEAFF
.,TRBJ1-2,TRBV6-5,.,TGTGCCAGCAGTCGGGACGTAATCTATGGCTACACCTTC,CASSRDVIYGYTF
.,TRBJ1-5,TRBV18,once,TGTGCCAGCTCACCAAACGGGGGAAAGGATCAGCCCCAGCATTTT,CASSPNGGKDQPQHF
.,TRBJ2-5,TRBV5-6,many,TGTGCCAGCAGCTCCCTTAGGGGGGGTGAGACCCAGTACTTC,CASSSLRGGETQYF
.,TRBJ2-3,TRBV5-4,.,TGTGCCAGCAGCTTGGCCAACCTAGATACGCAGTATTTT,CASSLANLDTQYF
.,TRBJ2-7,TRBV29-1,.,TGCAGCGTTCAGGGGAACTACGAGCAGTACTTC,CSVQGNYEQYF
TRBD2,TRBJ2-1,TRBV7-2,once,TGTGCCAGCAGCTTAGAACTAGCGGGATGGAGTGAGCAGTTCTTC,CASSLELAGWSEQFF
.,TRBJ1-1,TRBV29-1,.,TGCAGCGTTGGGGGCAGGGCGAACACTGAAGCTTTCTTT,CSVGGRANTEAFF
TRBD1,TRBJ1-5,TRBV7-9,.,TGTGCCAGCAGCTCGGACAGGGGGGGTAATCAGCCCCAGCATTTT,CASSSDRGGNQPQHF
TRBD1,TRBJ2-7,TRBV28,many,TGTGCCAGCAGTTTAGAGGGACAGCAGCCCGCTAAGGAGCAGTACTTC,CASSLEGQQPAKEQYF
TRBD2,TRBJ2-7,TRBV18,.,TGTGCCAGCTCACCAGAGCGGGGGTGGGACGAGCAGTACTTC,CASSPERGWDEQYF